These T cell receptor beta chains were read from a single sample in a study of shared clonotypes between healthy human individuals. Clones were read by immunoSEQ multiplex PCR, and TCRdb kept only the in-frame ones, dropping some. The sample lists under 200,000 clones, 80% to 95% occurring once. The sequencing sample was made of naive CD4+ T cells sorted from blood. The receptor set was obtained from a woman in her 30s in good health. The CDR3 runs from the conserved cysteine through the conserved F or W. A D gene is named only where the DNA matches it firmly.

d_gene: TRBD1
v_gene: TRBV19
j_gene: TRBJ1-5
CDR3nt: TGTGCCACCGGGACAGGGGAAGGGAGCAATCAGCCCCAGCATTTT
CDR3aa: CATGTGEGSNQPQHF

d_gene: .
v_gene: TRBV28
j_gene: TRBJ2-7
CDR3nt: TGTGCCAGCAGTTTAGCTACTCGTCAGGAAACCTACGAGCAGTACTTC
CDR3aa: CASSLATRQETYEQYF

d_gene: .
v_gene: TRBV4-1
j_gene: TRBJ2-7
CDR3nt: TGCGCCAGCAGCCAAAGGCTAGCGTCCTCCTACGAGCAGTACTTC
CDR3aa: CASSQRLASSYEQYF

d_gene: .
v_gene: TRBV18
j_gene: TRBJ1-1
CDR3nt: TGTGCCAGCTCACCACTTTTAGGGACCGGCAGAAAGGGCACTGAAGCTTTCTTT
CDR3aa: CASSPLLGTGRKGTEAFF

d_gene: TRBD2
v_gene: TRBV7-2
j_gene: TRBJ2-7
CDR3nt: TGTGCCAGCAGCGAAGGGACTAGCGGGAGGGCCGCCTCCTACGAGCAGTACTTC
CDR3aa: CASSEGTSGRAASYEQYF

d_gene: TRBD1
v_gene: TRBV4-2
j_gene: TRBJ2-6
CDR3nt: TGTGCCAGCAGCCCCAGCGTGCGGGCAGGGGGCGGTAGGGCCAACGTCCTGACTTTC
CDR3aa: CASSPSVRAGGGRANVLTF

d_gene: .
v_gene: TRBV7-9
j_gene: TRBJ2-5
CDR3nt: TGTGCCAGCAGCTTAGCGGAGACTAGAGGCGAGACCCAGTACTTC
CDR3aa: CASSLAETRGETQYF

d_gene: TRBD1
v_gene: TRBV18
j_gene: TRBJ1-4
CDR3nt: TGTGCCAGCTCACCTGGACAGGGAGCTAATGAAAAACTGTTTTTT
CDR3aa: CASSPGQGANEKLFF

d_gene: .
v_gene: TRBV28
j_gene: TRBJ2-7
CDR3nt: TGTGCCAGCAGTTCCCCACCGGTTAGTCTCCCCTACGAGCAGTACTTC
CDR3aa: CASSSPPVSLPYEQYF

d_gene: .
v_gene: TRBV7-6
j_gene: TRBJ2-6
CDR3nt: TGTGCCAGTACCACTCCCTCCGGGGCCAACGTCCTGACTTTC
CDR3aa: CASTTPSGANVLTF